The sample holds a few counts of the clone carrying this T cell receptor beta chain. Its specificity is unknown. MiXCR, applied by TCRdb to the reads, yields one record per CDR3 protein. The sample contains some 250,000 distinct CDR3 sequences, approximately 8.3% of which appear only once. The data are from a study of T cell repertoires in cytomegalovirus infection. Across the study: A matching HLA type, together with CMV infection, was signaled by public TCR beta signatures. Notes on the study in general: Carriage of CMV together with the relevant HLA was identifiable through cumulative public TCR beta family frequency. Within the response measured ex vivo, HLA-C-restricted CMV-specific TCR beta clonotypes were dominant.

V dropped 3 bases and J dropped 16; count of bases not matched to a gene: 8. The CDR3 sequence is 12 residues long. The germline V gene encodes CDR1 ENHRY and CDR2 SYGVKD. This chain joins TRBV10-3 and TRBJ2-1, with TRBD2 matching over 8 bases. The sequencing sample was made of PBMCs. This clonotype was sampled from a human donor in good health (CMV status not recorded). Some clones in this sample may be carry-over from other donors' samples. The DNA for the CDR3 is TGTGCCATCAGTGATGTCGGGACTAGTATCTTCTTC. Its protein product is CAISDVGTSIFF.